The following is a T cell receptor beta chain sequence with its context. This entry is derived from a study of blood T cell repertoires in COVID-19. Study information: The study drew acute and convalescent COVID-19 samples from the United States, Italy and Spain. Sources were T cells, B-cell-depleted T cells, or PBMCs; the material itself was cDNA or gDNA.

Repertoires were generated with immunoSEQ multiplex PCR, while TCRdb's copy carries only in-frame clones and drops some. The sample records around 200,000 clones, 75% to 90% being singletons. After removal of 6 bases from V and 0 bases from J, the junction contained 5 bases not matched to a gene. The CDR3 has 16 residues. In germline, CDR1 is MNHEY, CDR2 SMNVEV (reference sequence). Sequencing was done on a sample of peripheral blood. The TCR originated in a man aged 40-50 years with acute or convalescent COVID-19. V is TRBV27 and J is TRBJ2-6; TRBD2 aligns across 7 bases. CDR3 sequence (DNA): TGTGCCAGCAGACCGGCGGGGGTCTCTGGGGCCAACGTCCTGACTTTC. Amino acids: CASRPAGVSGANVLTF.